The source of this T cell receptor (beta chain) is a study of beta chain features in type 1 diabetes. Sequencing targeted expressed TCRB transcripts, as all isolated RNA had been reverse transcribed. The table came from immunoSEQ multiplex PCR; TCRdb's copy has only in-frame clones and leaves some out. The sample lists about 360,000 clones, 10% to 15% seen once, with about 0.017% in the top ten. Germline loops: CDR1 SEHNR, CDR2 FQNEAQ (reference sequence). The CDR3 is 12 amino acids. Trimming stripped 5 bases from V and 3 bases from J, with 7 bases between. This clone was seen more than once but under ten times.

The V gene is TRBV7-9, the J gene TRBJ1-1, with D hard to call. This sequence originates from a man between 18 and 29 years old in good health. Source material: naive CD4+ T cells from blood. The CDR3 sequence is CASSRVDTEAFF. The CDR3 region has the DNA TGTGCCAGCAGCCGAGTGGACACTGAAGCTTTCTTT.